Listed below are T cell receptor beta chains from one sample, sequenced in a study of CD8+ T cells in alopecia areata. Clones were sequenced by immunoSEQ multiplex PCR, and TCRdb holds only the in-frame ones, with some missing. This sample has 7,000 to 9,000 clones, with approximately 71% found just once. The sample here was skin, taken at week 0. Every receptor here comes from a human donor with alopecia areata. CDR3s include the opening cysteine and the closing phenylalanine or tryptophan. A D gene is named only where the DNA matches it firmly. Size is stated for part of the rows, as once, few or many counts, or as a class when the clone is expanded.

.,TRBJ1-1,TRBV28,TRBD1,CASTLTGQGLMNTEAFF,TGTGCCAGCACCTTGACGGGACAGGGTTTGATGAACACTGAAGCTTTCTTT
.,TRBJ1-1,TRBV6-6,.,CATYSLGVIGTEAFF,TGTGCCACCTATTCGTTGGGGGTTATCGGCACTGAAGCTTTCTTT
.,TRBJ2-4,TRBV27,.,CASRRTEENIQYF,TGTGCCAGCAGGAGGACAGAGGAAAACATTCAGTACTTC
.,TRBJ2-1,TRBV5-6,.,CASSLIGGGGTGEQFF,TGTGCCAGCAGCCTGATTGGAGGCGGGGGGACAGGAGAGCAGTTCTTC
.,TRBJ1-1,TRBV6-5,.,CASSWIGGRGNTEAFF,TGTGCCAGCAGTTGGATTGGGGGGCGCGGGAACACTGAAGCTTTCTTT
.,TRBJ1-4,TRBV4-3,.,CASSQDLGTNEKLFF,TGCGCCAGCAGCCAAGATTTGGGAACTAATGAAAAACTGTTTTTT
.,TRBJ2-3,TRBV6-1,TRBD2,CASRTGLAGDTQYF,TGTGCCAGCCGAACGGGACTAGCCGGAGATACGCAGTATTTT
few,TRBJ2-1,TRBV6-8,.,CASSPGGGGYNEQFF,TGTGCCAGCAGTCCCGGGGGCGGGGGTTACAATGAGCAGTTCTTC
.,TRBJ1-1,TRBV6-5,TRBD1,CASSYRDRVANTEAFF,TGTGCCAGCAGTTACCGGGACAGGGTGGCGAACACTGAAGCTTTCTTT
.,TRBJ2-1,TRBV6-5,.,CASSPFGAEDEQFF,TGTGCCAGCAGTCCCTTTGGGGCCGAGGATGAGCAGTTCTTC
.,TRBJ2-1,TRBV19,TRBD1,CASSQTGRISEQFF,TGTGCCAGTAGTCAGACAGGGCGGATTAGTGAGCAGTTCTTC
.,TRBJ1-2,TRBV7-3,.,CASSSDYGYTF,TGTGCCAGCAGCTCCGACTATGGCTACACCTTC
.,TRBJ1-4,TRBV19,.,CASRRQYNEKLFF,TGTGCCAGTAGGAGACAGTATAATGAAAAACTGTTTTTT
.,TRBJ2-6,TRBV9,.,CASSDPTGFYSGANVLTF,TGTGCCAGCAGCGACCCGACAGGATTTTACTCTGGGGCCAACGTCCTGACTTTC
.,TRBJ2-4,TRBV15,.,CATSRDLDINIQYF,TGTGCCACCAGCAGAGATTTGGATATAAACATTCAGTACTTC
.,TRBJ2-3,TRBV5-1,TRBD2,CASSPGTSGTTDTQYF,TGCGCCAGCAGCCCGGGGACTAGCGGGACCACAGATACGCAGTATTTT
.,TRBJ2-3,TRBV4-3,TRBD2,CASSPSGVAGGRSDTQYF,TGCGCCAGCAGCCCGAGTGGAGTAGCGGGGGGGCGATCAGATACGCAGTATTTT
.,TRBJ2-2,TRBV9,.,CASSVEGGTGELFF,TGTGCCAGCAGCGTAGAGGGCGGAACCGGGGAGCTGTTTTTT
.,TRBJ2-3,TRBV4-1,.,CASRGGPPNTQYF,TGCGCAAGCAGAGGGGGTCCTCCGAATACGCAGTATTTT
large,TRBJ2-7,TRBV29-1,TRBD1,CSVRTGGNYEQYF,TGCAGCGTTCGGACAGGGGGCAACTACGAGCAGTACTTC
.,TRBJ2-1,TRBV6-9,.,CASSPGGGGYNEQFF,TGTGCCAGCAGTCCCGGGGGCGGGGGTTACAATGAGCAGTTCTTC
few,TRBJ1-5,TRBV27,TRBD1,CASRRSGGREPQHF,TGTGCCAGCAGAAGATCAGGGGGCCGGGAGCCCCAGCATTTT
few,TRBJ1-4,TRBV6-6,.,CATHQGPEKLFF,TGTGCCACCCACCAGGGGCCTGAAAAACTGTTTTTT
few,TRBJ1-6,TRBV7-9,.,CASSLGTGLTSYNSPLHF,TGTGCCAGCAGCTTAGGAACGGGTTTAACCTCCTATAATTCACCCCTCCACTTT
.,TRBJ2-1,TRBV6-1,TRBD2,CASSEQAGTYNEQFF,TGTGCCAGCAGTGAACAAGCGGGGACCTACAATGAGCAGTTCTTC
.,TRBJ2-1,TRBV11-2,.,CASSQNTGSNEQFF,TGTGCCAGCAGCCAAAATACAGGGAGCAATGAGCAGTTCTTC
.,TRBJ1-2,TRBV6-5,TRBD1,CASSAGQTYGYTF,TGTGCCAGCAGTGCGGGACAGACCTATGGCTACACCTTC
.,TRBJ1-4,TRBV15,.,CATEDGFLGEKLFF,TGTGCCACCGAGGACGGCTTTTTAGGTGAAAAACTGTTTTTT
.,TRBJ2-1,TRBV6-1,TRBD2,CASSATSGGTFNEQFF,TGTGCCAGCAGTGCGACTAGCGGGGGAACTTTTAATGAGCAGTTCTTC
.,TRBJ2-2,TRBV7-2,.,CASRTDANTGELFF,TGTGCCAGCAGAACGGACGCGAACACCGGGGAGCTGTTTTTT
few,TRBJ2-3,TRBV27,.,CASSGQSQSDTQYF,TGTGCCAGCAGTGGACAGTCACAGTCCGATACGCAGTATTTT
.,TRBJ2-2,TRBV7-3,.,CASSLVGSGELFF,TGTGCCAGCAGCTTAGTAGGGTCCGGGGAGCTGTTTTTT
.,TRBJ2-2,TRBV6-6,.,CASRPRGPGELFF,TGTGCCAGCAGGCCGAGGGGTCCCGGGGAGCTGTTTTTT
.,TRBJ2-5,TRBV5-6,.,CASSLAGRGQETQYF,TGTGCCAGCAGCTTGGCGGGTAGGGGACAAGAGACCCAGTACTTC
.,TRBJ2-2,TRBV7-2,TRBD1,CASSLAGTGRGTGELFF,TGTGCCAGCAGCTTAGCCGGGACAGGGAGAGGAACCGGGGAGCTGTTTTTT
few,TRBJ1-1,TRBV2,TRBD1,CASNGDRAIAFF,TGTGCCAGCAACGGAGACAGGGCTATCGCTTTCTTT
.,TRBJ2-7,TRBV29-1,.,CSVPGPAYEQYF,TGCAGCGTACCGGGACCGGCCTACGAGCAGTACTTC
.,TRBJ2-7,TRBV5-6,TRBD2,CASSPSGVYEQYF,TGTGCCAGCAGCCCCAGCGGGGTCTACGAGCAGTACTTC
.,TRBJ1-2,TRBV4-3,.,CASSQDRGANYGYTF,TGCGCCAGCAGCCAAGATCGGGGGGCTAACTATGGCTACACCTTC
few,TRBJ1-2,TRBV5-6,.,CASSLTGPLNIYGYTF,TGTGCCAGCAGCTTAACAGGCCCCTTGAATATTTATGGCTACACCTTC
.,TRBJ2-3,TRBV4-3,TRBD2,CASSLASGGTDTQYF,TGCGCCAGCAGCCTGGCTAGCGGGGGCACAGATACGCAGTATTTT
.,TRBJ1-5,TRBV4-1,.,CASSQLLGAGTLTNSNQPQHF,TGCGCCAGCAGCCAACTCCTGGGGGCAGGGACTCTAACTAATAGCAATCAGCCCCAGCATTTT
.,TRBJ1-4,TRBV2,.,CASRRTAMVDEKLFF,TGTGCCAGCCGCAGAACGGCGATGGTGGATGAAAAACTGTTTTTT
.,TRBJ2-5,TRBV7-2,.,CASSLRQEETQYF,TGTGCCAGCAGCTTGAGGCAAGAGGAGACCCAGTACTTC
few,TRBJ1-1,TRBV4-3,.,CASSQDIPSSGGSNTEAFF,TGCGCCAGCAGCCAAGATATCCCCTCCTCGGGGGGGTCGAACACTGAAGCTTTCTTT
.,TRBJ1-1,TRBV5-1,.,CASSMGESHTEAFF,TGCGCCAGCAGCATGGGGGAATCTCACACTGAAGCTTTCTTT
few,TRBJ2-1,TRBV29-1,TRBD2,CSVEFSGGPYNEQFF,TGCAGCGTTGAATTTAGCGGGGGCCCCTACAATGAGCAGTTCTTC
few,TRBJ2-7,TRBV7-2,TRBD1,CASNFRLGAGGWSEQYF,TGTGCCAGCAATTTCAGACTTGGGGCAGGGGGCTGGTCCGAGCAGTACTTC
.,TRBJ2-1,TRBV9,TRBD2,CASSGTSGGNEQFF,TGTGCCAGCAGCGGGACTAGCGGGGGCAATGAGCAGTTCTTC
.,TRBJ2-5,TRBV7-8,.,CASSPMRGKEETQYF,TGTGCCAGCAGCCCTATGAGGGGAAAAGAGGAGACCCAGTACTTC